This T cell receptor beta chain was profiled in a study of technical replicates of blood from a handful of donors. The sample holds a few counts of this clone. Clones were read by immunoSEQ multiplex PCR, and TCRdb kept only the in-frame ones, dropping some. Seen here are 68,000 or so clones, roughly 90% observed once, and the top ten hold over 3.5%. The CDR3 has 15 residues. V lost 1 base to trimming and J lost 5 bases; unmatched junction nucleotides: 10. Germline loops: CDR1 GTSNPN, CDR2 SVGIG (reference sequence). V and J are TRBV30 and TRBJ1-1, with TRBD1 matching 7 bases. The sample was PBMCs. The sequence came from a human donor in good health. Some clones in this sample may be carry-over from other donors' samples. The CDR3 DNA reads as TGTGCCTGGAGTGACGCCTACAGGGGAAAAACTGAAGCTTTCTTT. Translation gives CAWSDAYRGKTEAFF. Full variable domain (outside the CDR3, taken from reference TRBV30 and TRBJ1-1): SQTIHQWPATLVQPVGSPLSLECTVEGTSNPNLYWYRQAAGRGLQLLFYSVGIGQISSEVPQNLSASRPQDRQFILSSKKLLLSDSGFYLCAWSDAYRGKTEAFFGQGTRLTVV.